The T cell receptor beta chain under discussion was sequenced for a study of OX40 agonist ivuxolimab in advanced cancers. At the level of the study: Patients received intravenous ivuxolimab every 2 weeks at 0.01 to 10 mg/kg.

TCRdb's table, derived via immunoSEQ multiplex PCR, lists solely in-frame clones and lacks some. The sample includes over 60,000 clones, roughly 80% of them seen just once. Findings and limits, study-wide: There was clonal expansion of CD4+ and CD8+ blood T cells by week 6 at 0.1 to 3.0 mg/kg.

J lost 4 bases, V lost 0 bases, and 5 bases had no gene match. Germline V gene lookup returns CDR1 SGDLS and CDR2 YYNGEE. CDR3 length: 16 residues. With regard to this clone: Its antigen is unidentified.

The sample consisted of CD4+ or CD8+ T cells sorted from blood, taken in a trial of the OX40 agonist ivuxolimab. The chain employs TRBV9 and TRBJ2-2, with 8 bases lining up with TRBD1. This TCR was recovered from an adult with an advanced solid tumor such as melanoma, head and neck, liver or kidney cancer. Here the CDR3 reads CASSVGPGGVTGELFF. CDR3 in DNA: TGTGCCAGCAGCGTAGGTCCAGGGGGCGTCACCGGGGAGCTGTTTTTT. Based on the CDR3 plus reference TRBV9 and TRBJ2-2, the full variable domain is DSGVTQTPKHLITATGQRVTLRCSPRSGDLSVYWYQQSLDQGLQFLIQYYNGEERAKGNILERFSAQQFPDLHSELNLSSLELGDSALYFCASSVGPGGVTGELFFGEGSRLTVL.